The 30 T cell receptor beta chains reported below all come from one sample, sequenced in a study of blood T cell repertoires in COVID-19. Method: immunoSEQ multiplex PCR; TCRdb's copy keeps in-frame clones and lacks some. The sample includes 330,000 or so clones, roughly nine tenths of them seen just once. The sequencing sample was made of peripheral blood. All receptors come from a woman aged 60-70 years with COVID-19, enrolled during active disease.

The chain uses TRBV2 and TRBJ2-7; D perhaps matches TRBD2 (5 bases). Deletions cut 2 bases from V and 3 bases from J, with 14 bases between. The CDR3 totals 15 residues. CDR1 and CDR2 from the germline V gene are SNHLY and FYNNEI. CDR3 loop: CASSEFGDGSYEQYF. As DNA, the CDR3 is TGTGCCAGCAGTGAATTCGGGGATGGGAGCTACGAGCAGTACTTC. Based on the CDR3 plus reference TRBV2 and TRBJ2-7, the full variable domain is EPEVTQTPSHQVTQMGQEVILRCVPISNHLYFYWYRQILGQKVEFLVSFYNNEISEKSEIFDDQFSVERPDGSNFTLKIRSTKLEDSAMYFCASSEFGDGSYEQYFGPGTRLTVT.

CDR3 coding DNA: TGCGCCAGCAGTCAATCCTGGTCAGGGGCCTATCAGCCCCAGCATTTT. As protein: CASSQSWSGAYQPQHF. This chain connects TRBV23-1 to TRBJ1-5; TRBD1 is a possible D gene (6 bases). TRBV23-1 is known as an ORF, though its function is uncertain. The ends were cut back, 0 bases at V and 5 bases at J, with 14 bases in the middle. CDR3 length equals 16 residues.

This chain links TRBV6-1 with TRBJ2-7, with 10 positions matching TRBD1. The CDR3 loop spans 16 amino acids. Germline V gene lookup returns CDR1 MNHNS and CDR2 SASEGT. V was clipped by 4 bases and J by 7 bases; unmatched bases: 13. The CDR3 protein is CASSAHYWDRGGEQYF. CDR3 nucleotides: TGTGCCAGCAGTGCCCACTATTGGGACAGGGGAGGGGAGCAGTACTTC.

The CDR3 region has the DNA TGTGCCAGCAGTTTAGGGCGGGGGGGGCAGTTCTTC. Translating it yields CASSLGRGGQFF. The rearrangement joins TRBV27 to TRBJ2-1, with TRBD2 identical over 9 bases. After removal of 2 bases from V and 12 bases from J, the junction contained 2 bases not matched to a gene. Germline V gene sequence: CDR1 MNHEY, CDR2 SMNVEV (reference sequence). This CDR3 contains 12 residues.

The rearrangement joins TRBV5-1 to TRBJ2-1, with D unclear. Trimming took off 1 base at V and 5 bases at J, with 7 bases between the two ends. This CDR3 is built from 13 residues. The germline CDR1 and CDR2 sequences are SGHRS and YFSETQ. The CDR3 region is CASSLTTNNEQFF. The CDR3 region has the DNA TGCGCCAGCAGCTTGACCACAAACAATGAGCAGTTCTTC.

The J gene is TRBJ1-3, the V gene TRBV4-1, with 11 bases lining up with TRBD1. Germline V gene data show CDR1 as MGHRA and CDR2 as YSYEKL. The CDR3 length is 16 residues. The V gene end was trimmed by 5 bases and the J gene end by 1 base; junction bases not matched to a gene: 4. This chain's CDR3 is CASSADRGRSGNTIYF. The CDR3 DNA is TGCGCCAGCAGCGCGGACAGGGGGCGATCTGGAAACACCATATATTTT.

In DNA, the CDR3 is TGTGCCATTGGCCCTCTGGCCTCTTACACCGGGGAGCTGTTTTTT. Amino acid sequence: CAIGPLASYTGELFF. This chain connects TRBV6-5 to TRBJ2-2; D uncertain. V shed 10 bases and J shed 3 bases, with 18 bases lying between them. CDR1 is MNHEY and CDR2 is SVGAGI in the germline V gene. The CDR3 length is 15 residues.

This chain links TRBV5-1 with TRBJ2-7; 10 nucleotides agree with TRBD1. V trimming: 1 base; J trimming: 4 bases; junction bases outside the gene matches: 5. CDR3 size: 15 residues. The germline V gene encodes CDR1 SGHRS and CDR2 YFSETQ. For the CDR3, the DNA is TGCGCCAGCAGCTTGAGGGGACAGGGGCTGTACGAGCAGTACTTC. Translating it yields CASSLRGQGLYEQYF.

The CDR3 DNA sequence: TGCGCCAGCAGCCAACTTCAGCGGGCAAACGAGCAGTACTTC. As protein: CASSQLQRANEQYF. This chain uses TRBV4-1 with TRBJ2-7; D may be TRBD2 (6 bases). Germline assignment: CDR1 MGHRA and CDR2 YSYEKL. This CDR3 has 14 amino acids. The germline V and J ends were trimmed by 2 bases and 5 bases, with 13 bases remaining between them.

This chain links TRBV5-4 with TRBJ2-1; TRBD1 aligns across 7 bases. Losses at the gene ends were 5 bases for V and 3 bases for J; bases not matched to a gene: 8. Germline V CDR1 and CDR2: SGHNT, YYREEE (reference sequence). This CDR3 has 15 residues. The CDR3: CASRTDRDRYNEQFF. The DNA for the CDR3 is TGTGCCAGCAGGACAGACAGGGATCGCTACAATGAGCAGTTCTTC.

Within the sample, this clone is medium-sized. Here the CDR3 DNA reads TGTGCCAGCAGACTACCCACAGGGAATCAGCCCCAGCATTTT. Its protein is CASRLPTGNQPQHF. The chain has TRBV28 and TRBJ1-5, with D possibly matching TRBD1 (6 bases). Germline CDR1 MDHEN, CDR2 SYDVKM. The CDR3 is made up of 14 amino acids. The ends were cut back, 6 bases at V and 4 bases at J, with 13 bases in the middle.

This clone was seen a single time. The chain carries TRBV14 and TRBJ1-6, with D possibly TRBD1 on 5 matching bases. The CDR3 is made up of 15 amino acids. V lost 4 bases to trimming and J lost 10 bases, with 17 bases between them. Germline CDR1 is SGHDN and CDR2 is FVKESK. CDR3 in DNA: TGTGCCAGCAGCCCCAGGGCTACCCCAGGGTCACCCCTCCACTTT. Its translation: CASSPRATPGSPLHF.

V is TRBV4-1 and J is TRBJ1-2, with a possible D match to TRBD1 (5 bases). Trimming removed 2 bases from V and 5 bases from J, with 9 bases in between. This CDR3 has 13 amino acids. The germline gives CDR1 MGHRA, CDR2 YSYEKL. CDR3 amino acids: CASSQRSGYGYTF. CDR3 sequence (DNA): TGCGCCAGCAGCCAACGCTCAGGGTATGGCTACACCTTC.

This clone appeared a single time. The rearrangement joins TRBV7-6 to TRBJ1-4; TRBD1 might be the D (5 bases). V lost 1 base and J lost 6, with 9 bases in between. Germline CDR1 SGHVS, CDR2 FNYEAQ. CDR3 length equals 14 residues. The CDR3 region is CASSLEGLDEKLFF. The CDR3 DNA reads TGTGCCAGCAGCTTAGAGGGGCTCGATGAAAAACTGTTTTTT.

This chain uses TRBV6-4 with TRBJ1-1, with 9 bases aligning to TRBD1. The CDR3 extends over 14 amino acids. V lost 8 bases to trimming and J lost 5 bases; unmatched junction nucleotides: 9. Germline V gene data show CDR1 as MRHNA and CDR2 as SNTAGT. CDR3 bases: TGTGCCAGCCTCGAAAGGGACAGGGTGACTGAAGCTTTCTTT. Protein: CASLERDRVTEAFF.

The chain couples TRBV27 to TRBJ1-6; TRBD1 is a possible D gene (6 bases). The CDR3 is 17 amino acids. The ends were cut back, 2 bases at V and 7 bases at J, with 18 bases in the middle. The germline V gene encodes CDR1 MNHEY and CDR2 SMNVEV (reference sequence). Here the CDR3 DNA reads TGTGCCAGCAGTTTAACATCCGGGACAAGGGGAAATTCACCCCTCCACTTT. Its translation is CASSLTSGTRGNSPLHF.

This clone was seen a few times. The chain joins TRBV4-2 to TRBJ2-3, with a tentative D call TRBD2 (6 bases). Trimming pared 8 bases from V and 3 bases from J, leaving 24 bases between. The length of the CDR3 is 17 residues. CDR1 is LGHNA and CDR2 is YNFKEQ in the germline V gene. The CDR3 coding sequence is TGTGCCAGCTCCACTCCCGGACGGAGGGGTTTTACAGATACGCAGTATTTT. Its translation is CASSTPGRRGFTDTQYF.

V and J are TRBV12-3 or TRBV12-4 and TRBJ1-6; D might be TRBD1 (6 bases). The germline V and J ends were trimmed by 4 bases and 7 bases, with 8 bases remaining between them. This CDR3 region has 13 residues. CDR3 nucleotides: TGTGCCAGCAGTTCAGGGGCGAATTCACCCCTCCACTTT. It codes for CASSSGANSPLHF.

The chain recombines TRBV28 with TRBJ1-4, with unresolved D. Germline V lookup: CDR1 MDHEN, CDR2 SYDVKM. The CDR3 has 13 amino acids. Between the trimmed V and J ends, which lost 6 bases and 1 base, there was a span of 6 bases. The CDR3: CASRLGTNEKLFF. Here the CDR3 DNA reads TGTGCCAGCAGGCTCGGAACTAATGAAAAACTGTTTTTT.

The chain has TRBV7-8 and TRBJ2-7, with D unresolved. CDR1 and CDR2 from the germline V gene are SGHVS and FQNEAQ. The CDR3 has 14 amino acids. V gave up 5 bases and J gave up 1 base, with 12 bases separating them. The CDR3 reads CASSLRLVSYEQYF. The CDR3 DNA is TGTGCCAGCAGCCTAAGACTCGTGTCCTACGAGCAGTACTTC.

Concerning this clone itself: Additional DNA sequences in this sample encode the identical CDR3. V gene TRBV5-1 combines with J gene TRBJ1-2; 10 nucleotides line up with TRBD1. Germline V gene sequence: CDR1 SGHRS, CDR2 YFSETQ. Unmatched junction bases numbered 6, after V lost 4 bases and J lost 6 bases. The CDR3 sequence is 14 residues long. The CDR3 nucleotides are TGCGCCAGCAGCCTTGGTGGGACAGGGGATGGCTACACCTTC. This codes for CASSLGGTGDGYTF.

The V and J genes are TRBV5-1 and TRBJ2-7; 10 nucleotides line up with TRBD1. CDR1 is SGHRS, CDR2 YFSETQ, per germline. The ends lost 4 bases at V and 4 bases at J; junction bases unmatched: 8. The CDR3 totals 15 residues. DNA of the CDR3: TGCGCCAGCAGCACCGGACAGGGGGAATCTTACGAGCAGTACTTC. This encodes CASSTGQGESYEQYF. Combining the CDR3 with reference TRBV5-1 and TRBJ2-7 gives the whole variable domain KAGVTQTPRYLIKTRGQQVTLSCSPISGHRSVSWYQQTPGQGLQFLFEYFSETQRNKGNFPGRFSGRQFSNSRSEMNVSTLELGDSALYLCASSTGQGESYEQYFGPGTRLTVT.

J is TRBJ2-7 and V is TRBV14; TRBD1 matches at 8 bases. The germline gives CDR1 SGHDN, CDR2 FVKESK. J gave up 5 bases and V 5 bases, and 8 bases lay outside the gene matches. The CDR3 covers 14 residues. The CDR3 loop is CASSGWARGHEQYF. The CDR3 DNA is TGTGCCAGCAGCGGCTGGGCCAGGGGGCACGAGCAGTACTTC.

This chain links TRBV5-8 with TRBJ1-1; D is uncertain. The CDR3 has 15 residues. Germline values: CDR1 SGHTS, CDR2 YDEGEE. Trimming took off 2 bases at V and 6 bases at J, with 17 bases between the two ends. The CDR3 region is CASSFTRGSRAEAFF. The DNA for the CDR3 is TGTGCCAGCAGCTTTACCCGTGGTTCGAGGGCTGAAGCTTTCTTT.

The rearrangement uses TRBV2 and TRBJ1-2; D uncertain. This CDR3 spans 13 amino acids. CDR1 and CDR2 (germline): SNHLY, FYNNEI. Between the trimmed V and J ends, which lost 5 bases and 4 bases, there was a span of 11 bases. CDR3 amino acids: CASSPTEIYGYTF. In DNA form, the CDR3 reads TGTGCCAGCAGTCCTACAGAGATCTATGGCTACACCTTC.

To note about this clone: The junction departs from germline at one end; a sequencing error may be responsible. This sequence joins TRBV7-8 and TRBJ1-5; 7 bases fit TRBD1. The CDR3 loop spans 17 amino acids. Germline CDR1 reads SGHVS; CDR2 reads FQNEAQ. CDR3 in DNA: TGTGTCAGCAGCTTAACGCTACAGGGGACCTACAATCAGCCCCAGCATTTT. Its protein is CVSSLTLQGTYNQPQHF. Looking up the rest from reference TRBV7-8 and TRBJ1-5 gives the full variable domain: GAGVSQSPRYKVAKRGQDVALRCDPISGHVSLFWYQQALGQGPEFLTYFQNEAQLDKSGLPSDRFFAERPEGSVSTLKIQRTQQEDSAVYLCVSSLTLQGTYNQPQHFGDGTRLSIL.

The gene calls are TRBV2 and TRBJ1-2; D gene unclear. CDR1 is SNHLY, CDR2 FYNNEI, per germline. Trimming removed 8 bases from V and 4 bases from J, with 17 bases in between. This CDR3 region has 14 residues. CDR3 region: CASLRESYTYGYTF. DNA of the CDR3: TGTGCCAGCCTCCGGGAGTCCTACACCTATGGCTACACCTTC.

Regarding this clone: A junction boundary mismatches the germline segment, possibly from a read error. The CDR3: CASSEYRDRAFF. The DNA of the CDR3 is TGCGCCAGCAGTGAGTACCGGGACAGGGCCTTCTTC. V is TRBV10-2 and J is TRBJ1-2, with 9 bases lining up with TRBD1. The CDR3 has 12 residues. The germline gives CDR1 WSHSY, CDR2 SAAADI.

The chain recombines TRBV7-8 with TRBJ2-5, with 11 bases that match TRBD2. This CDR3 comprises 17 residues. The germline V gene encodes CDR1 SGHVS and CDR2 FQNEAQ. Germline trimming cut 5 bases from V and 1 base from J; bases unmatched to any gene: 9. The CDR3 loop reads CASSLLLAGGIQETQYF. The CDR3 nucleotides are TGTGCCAGCAGCCTGCTCTTAGCGGGGGGGATCCAAGAGACCCAGTACTTC.

The V and J genes are TRBV28 and TRBJ1-3, with a weak D call TRBD1 (5 bases). Germline V gives CDR1 MDHEN, CDR2 SYDVKM. The germline V and J ends were trimmed by 9 bases and 2 bases, with 11 bases remaining between them. The CDR3 runs to 13 residues. Here the CDR3 reads CASGGGAGNTIYF. CDR3 nucleotides: TGTGCCAGTGGGGGAGGGGCTGGAAACACCATATATTTT. Using reference TRBV28 and TRBJ1-3 for the parts outside the CDR3, the full variable domain is DVKVTQSSRYLVKRTGEKVFLECVQDMDHENMFWYRQDPGLGLRLIYFSYDVKMKEKGDIPEGYSVSREKKERFSLILESASTNQTSMYLCASGGGAGNTIYFGEGSWLTVV.